One and the same sample provided the 6 T cell receptor beta chains below, sequenced in a study of beta chain features in type 1 diabetes. Broader study findings: Significant though moderate, a shortening of TCRB CDR3s appeared in all four CD4+ subsets of Type 1 diabetes patients.

The sequenced template was cDNA made from the entire isolated RNA. Here immunoSEQ multiplex PCR was the method, and the copy in TCRdb shows in-frame clones only, minus some. This sample yields around 250,000 clones, of which less than 30% are seen a single time; more than 0.009% belongs to the top ten. Antigen specificity for these receptors is unknown. The sequenced material came from naive CD4+ T cells from blood. These receptors came from a woman in her 30s with type 1 diabetes.

This clone was counted once. The rearrangement links TRBV4-2 to TRBJ1-4; 7 positions agree with TRBD1. Germline CDR1 reads LGHNA; CDR2 reads YNFKEQ. V lost 0 bases, J lost 7 bases, and 8 bases stayed unmatched. The CDR3 spans 16 residues. CDR3 residues: CASSQDESQGGEKLFF. CDR3 nucleotide sequence: TGTGCCAGCAGCCAAGATGAGTCCCAGGGGGGTGAAAAACTGTTTTTT.

This rearrangement joins TRBV19 to TRBJ1-1; D possibly corresponds to TRBD1 (6 bases). Per germline, CDR1 LNHDA and CDR2 SQIVND (reference sequence). Between the trimmed V and J ends, which lost 5 bases and 12 bases, there was a span of 19 bases. The length of the CDR3 is 13 residues. The CDR3 protein is CASSSRQVPETFF. Here the CDR3 DNA reads TGTGCCAGTAGTTCGAGACAGGTACCAGAGACTTTCTTT.

The V and J genes are TRBV30 and TRBJ2-1; 8 bases are shared with TRBD2. J lost 15 bases, V lost 1 base, and 8 bases had no gene match. The CDR3 contains 12 residues. The germline V gene has CDR1 GTSNPN and CDR2 SVGIG (reference sequence). CDR3 bases: TGTGCCTGGAGTGACCCAGCGGGAGTGACGTTCTTC. Its protein is CAWSDPAGVTFF.

The chain joins TRBV25-1 to TRBJ1-1; 7 bases line up with TRBD1. The J segment lost 4 bases and the V segment lost 0 bases, leaving 2 bases of the junction unmatched. Germline V gives CDR1 MGHDK, CDR2 SYGVNS. CDR3 length: 14 amino acids. The CDR3: CASSEYAGGTEAFF. CDR3 coding DNA: TGTGCCAGCAGTGAATATGCAGGGGGCACTGAAGCTTTCTTT. The full variable domain, completed using reference TRBV25-1 and TRBJ1-1, is EADIYQTPRYLVIGTGKKITLECSQTMGHDKMYWYQQDPGMELHLIHYSYGVNSTEKGDLSSESTVSRIRTEHFPLTLESARPSHTSQYLCASSEYAGGTEAFFGQGTRLTVV.

This chain's CDR3 is CASSSTSGNTGELFF. CDR3 DNA sequence: TGTGCCAGCAGCTCTACTAGCGGGAACACCGGGGAGCTGTTTTTT. This rearrangement joins TRBV7-3 to TRBJ2-2, with 8 bases lining up with TRBD2. Germline values: CDR1 SGHTA, CDR2 FQGTGA. This CDR3 is built from 15 residues. J gave up 1 base and V 4 bases, and 2 bases lay outside the gene matches.

The V gene is TRBV4-1, the J gene TRBJ2-1; TRBD1 matches 8 bases. J gave up 1 base and V 3 bases, and 8 bases lay outside the gene matches. Germline lookup yields CDR1 MGHRA and CDR2 YSYEKL. CDR3 length: 17 residues. The CDR3 sequence: CASSQIRQGTSYNEQFF. The CDR3 DNA is TGCGCCAGCAGCCAGATACGACAGGGGACTTCCTACAATGAGCAGTTCTTC.